Following are 28 T cell receptor beta chains from one sample sequenced in a study of beta chain features in type 1 diabetes listed by TCRdb under 2018. What the work shows at the level of the full study, not this receptor alone: In all four CD4+ subsets, TCRB CDR3 length was moderately but significantly shorter in type 1 diabetes patients.

Receptor libraries were prepared by the immunoSEQ multiplex PCR assay. The entire amount of isolated RNA was reverse transcribed using the High Capacity cDNA Reverse Transcription Kit, so the sequenced TCRB transcripts were expressed ones. TCRdb provides this immuneACCESS table in a form limited to in-frame rearrangements. Some clones are lacking; in checked studies, under half of them reflect an unresolved V gene, and why the rest are absent is not known. The sample yields about 260,000 clones; approximately 25% were counted once. The ten largest clonotypes hold around 0.013% of the sample. Antigens for these TCRs are unknown. Specimen: naive CD4+ T cells from blood. The cell subset or site label for this specimen denotes: true naive CD4+ T cells. The source of these receptors is a young woman with type 1 diabetes.

The chain joins TRBV5-6 to TRBJ2-1; 8 positions agree with TRBD2. The CDR3 runs to 17 residues. V trimming: 1 base; J trimming: 1 base; junction bases outside the gene matches: 7. Per the germline V gene, CDR1 is SGHDT and CDR2 is YYEEEE. The CDR3 bases are TGTGCCAGCAGCTTGTGGGTTGGCGGGGGGTCCTACAATGAGCAGTTCTTC. Its translation is CASSLWVGGGSYNEQFF.

The chain joins TRBV27 to TRBJ2-7, with 12 bases matching TRBD2. V shed 0 bases and J 5 bases; nucleotides not matched to a gene: 11. There are 18 residues in the CDR3. Germline V gives CDR1 MNHEY, CDR2 SMNVEV (reference sequence). The CDR3 region is CASSLSRATSGSVHEQYF. In DNA, the CDR3 is TGTGCCAGCAGTTTATCCCGTGCGACTAGCGGGAGTGTCCACGAGCAGTACTTC.

This clone was detected only a few times. The rearrangement uses TRBV15 and TRBJ2-5, with D perhaps TRBD2 (5 bases). V lost 0 bases and J lost 3, with 8 bases in between. The CDR3 contains 14 residues. CDR1 and CDR2 (germline): LNHNV, YYDKDF (reference sequence). CDR3 in amino acids: CATSRDLLEETQYF. CDR3 nucleotide sequence: TGTGCCACCAGCAGAGATCTACTAGAAGAGACCCAGTACTTC. The whole variable domain, remainder taken from reference TRBV15 and TRBJ2-5, is DAMVIQNPRYQVTQFGKPVTLSCSQTLNHNVMYWYQQKSSQAPKLLFHYYDKDFNNEADTPDNFQSRRPNTSFCFLDIRSPGLGDTAMYLCATSRDLLEETQYFGPGTRLLVL.

This chain connects TRBV13 to TRBJ2-2, with a tentative D call TRBD1 (7 bases). Trimming pared 5 bases from V and 2 bases from J, leaving 15 bases between. Germline V gene data show CDR1 as PRHDT and CDR2 as FYEKMQ (reference sequence). The CDR3 loop spans 16 amino acids. The CDR3 DNA reads TGTGCCAGCAGCCGCGGGACAGAGTTTAACACCGGGGAGCTGTTTTTT. Protein product: CASSRGTEFNTGELFF.

The rearrangement joins TRBV5-1 to TRBJ1-1; D gene unclear. The CDR3 is made up of 16 amino acids. Trimming shortened V by 0 bases and J by 0 bases, and 12 bases separated the two germline ends. Germline values: CDR1 SGHRS, CDR2 YFSETQ. The CDR3 DNA sequence: TGCGCCAGCAGCTTGGGGGCAGCCAACATGAACACTGAAGCTTTCTTT. Its protein is CASSLGAANMNTEAFF.

This CDR3 reads CASSPLDSQETQYF. CDR3 coding DNA: TGCGCCAGCAGCCCCCTCGACAGTCAAGAGACCCAGTACTTC. V and J are TRBV5-1 and TRBJ2-5; a weak D match, TRBD1 (5 bases). V lost 4 bases and J lost 2, with 12 bases in between. Per the germline V gene, CDR1 is SGHRS and CDR2 is YFSETQ. The CDR3 runs 14 residues.

A few counts support this clone. V gene TRBV9 combines with J gene TRBJ2-5; TRBD2 matches 8 bases. The CDR3 is made up of 12 amino acids. Germline CDR1 and CDR2: SGDLS and YYNGEE. The V segment lost 10 bases and the J segment 5 bases; nucleotides outside the gene matches: 7. CDR3 residues: CASSREGETQYF. The DNA for the CDR3 is TGTGCCTCCTCTCGGGAGGGGGAGACCCAGTACTTC.

The chain has TRBV30 and TRBJ2-2, with 9 bases matching TRBD1. This CDR3 spans 15 amino acids. V trimming: 2 bases; J trimming: 6 bases; junction bases outside the gene matches: 7. Germline CDR1 GTSNPN, CDR2 SVGIG (reference sequence). CDR3 loop: CAWSLRDRDAGELFF. The CDR3 DNA reads TGTGCCTGGAGTCTCCGGGACAGGGACGCCGGGGAGCTGTTTTTT.

The genes are TRBV9 and TRBJ1-1, with a possible D match to TRBD1 (6 bases). The CDR3 covers 14 residues. V lost 5 bases to trimming and J lost 5 bases, with 16 bases between them. CDR1 SGDLS and CDR2 YYNGEE come from the germline V gene. The CDR3 DNA is TGTGCCAGCAGTATAAGTTCAGGGGAGACTGAAGCTTTCTTT. Residues: CASSISSGETEAFF.

The chain uses TRBV7-2 and TRBJ2-1, with 11 bases lining up with TRBD2. Germline V gives CDR1 SGHTA, CDR2 FQGNSA. The CDR3 sequence is 14 residues long. The V segment lost 1 base and the J segment 12 bases; nucleotides outside the gene matches: 5. The CDR3 sequence is CASSLGTSGQRQFF. CDR3 DNA: TGTGCCAGCAGCTTAGGGACTAGCGGGCAGAGGCAGTTCTTC.

Comment on this clone: A read error may produce the germline difference seen at one junction end. The V and J genes are TRBV6-5 and TRBJ2-5; no definite D call. This CDR3 has 12 residues. Per germline, CDR1 MNHEY and CDR2 SVGAGI. In DNA, the CDR3 is TGTGCCAGCAGTGACTCTAGTCGGACCCAGTACTTC. It yields the protein CASSDSSRTQYF.

J is TRBJ1-1 and V is TRBV19, with 7 bases identical to TRBD1. CDR1 is LNHDA, CDR2 SQIVND, per germline (reference sequence). J lost 6 bases, V lost 6 bases, and 10 bases had no gene match. The CDR3 contains 14 residues. CDR3 in amino acids: CASRPTGPGAEAFF. CDR3 DNA: TGTGCCAGTAGACCGACAGGGCCTGGGGCTGAAGCTTTCTTT.

The V call is TRBV5-1, the J call TRBJ2-3; 11 nucleotides align to TRBD2. The germline V gene has CDR1 SGHRS and CDR2 YFSETQ. The V segment lost 4 bases and the J segment 3 bases; nucleotides outside the gene matches: 13. The CDR3 covers 18 residues. CDR3 in DNA: TGCGCCAGCAGCCGGGGAGGTAGCGGGAGGGCCTCGACAGATACGCAGTATTTT. This codes for CASSRGGSGRASTDTQYF.

This chain joins TRBV21-1 and TRBJ2-7; the table gives TRBD1 as D, unverified against the DNA. TRBV21-1 is labeled a pseudogene. The CDR3 spans 13 residues. The CDR3 nucleotides read TGTGCCAGCAGCCCGCGACAGGGGCGCGAGCAGTACTTC. Translated: CASSPRQGREQYF.

The rearrangement uses TRBV30 and TRBJ2-2; 9 bases line up with TRBD1. This CDR3 has 18 amino acids. Germline V gene data show CDR1 as GTSNPN and CDR2 as SVGIG (reference sequence). With 0 bases clipped from V and 6 bases from J, the junction kept 14 bases outside the gene matches. The CDR3 coding sequence is TGTGCCTGGAGTGTACGGGGGAGGGGACAGGGTGTCGCCGGGGAGCTGTTTTTT. Residues: CAWSVRGRGQGVAGELFF. Looking up the rest from reference TRBV30 and TRBJ2-2 gives the full variable domain: SQTIHQWPATLVQPVGSPLSLECTVEGTSNPNLYWYRQAAGRGLQLLFYSVGIGQISSEVPQNLSASRPQDRQFILSSKKLLLSDSGFYLCAWSVRGRGQGVAGELFFGEGSRLTVL.

V and J are TRBV7-9 and TRBJ2-1, with TRBD2 matching 12 bases. The length of the CDR3 is 17 residues. From germline, CDR1 is SEHNR and CDR2 FQNEAQ (reference sequence). V gave up 5 bases and J gave up 0 bases; unmatched junction bases: 5. The CDR3 coding sequence is TGTGCCAGCAGCCCCCCTAGCGGGAGGGCCTCCTACAATGAGCAGTTCTTC. It specifies CASSPPSGRASYNEQFF.

In this sample, this clone turned up a few times. The V gene is TRBV4-1, the J gene TRBJ2-2; D is undetermined. V was shortened by 2 bases and J by 7 bases, with 8 bases between the two germline ends. Germline CDR1 MGHRA, CDR2 YSYEKL. The CDR3 sequence is 13 residues long. The CDR3 loop reads CASSQIVIGELFF. CDR3 in DNA: TGCGCCAGCAGCCAAATAGTAATCGGGGAGCTGTTTTTT.

Only a few counts were recorded for this clone. The chain has TRBV29-1 and TRBJ1-2; D is unresolved. Germline-derived CDR1 and CDR2 are SQVTM and ANQGSEA. This CDR3 region has 14 residues. The V end was cut by 4 bases, the J end by 0 bases, with 12 bases between. The CDR3 loop is CSVASTRANYGYTF. The CDR3 nucleotides read TGCAGCGTTGCCTCGACACGAGCTAACTATGGCTACACCTTC.

The chain employs TRBV9 and TRBJ2-3, with TRBD2 identical over 7 bases. Germline lookup yields CDR1 SGDLS and CDR2 YYNGEE. The CDR3 has 16 amino acids. J lost 0 bases, V lost 1 base, and 5 bases had no gene match. The CDR3 DNA is TGTGCCAGCAGCGTAAGGGGAGGGACTAGCACAGATACGCAGTATTTT. Translation gives CASSVRGGTSTDTQYF.

This clone was seen more than once but under ten times. The sample contains more than one DNA sequence encoding this CDR3. The chain employs TRBV18 and TRBJ2-5, with a tentative D call TRBD1 (6 bases). V lost 5 bases and J 2 bases, leaving 6 bases between the germline ends. This CDR3 has 12 amino acids. Germline loops: CDR1 KGHSH, CDR2 LQKENI. CDR3 amino acids: CASSTGQETQYF. The CDR3 nucleotides are TGTGCCAGCTCAACAGGGCAAGAGACCCAGTACTTC.

The V and J genes are TRBV29-1 and TRBJ2-7, with 9 bases aligning to TRBD2. The CDR3 contains 12 residues. The V and J ends lost 7 bases and 7 bases, in that order; junction bases with no gene match: 8. The V gene's germline CDR1 is SQVTM and CDR2 ANQGSEA. This CDR3 reads CSGGRGNGEQYF. Here the CDR3 DNA reads TGCAGCGGCGGGAGGGGGAATGGGGAGCAGTACTTC.

The chain uses TRBV9 and TRBJ2-5, with unresolved D. This CDR3 spans 15 amino acids. Trimming stripped 4 bases from V and 7 bases from J, with 20 bases between. Germline V gene lookup returns CDR1 SGDLS and CDR2 YYNGEE. Here the CDR3 DNA reads TGTGCCAGCAGCCCATCCCGGCGGCCTTATGGGACCCAGTACTTC. Its translation is CASSPSRRPYGTQYF.

This clone was picked up a small number of times. The CDR3 loop is CASSEVGGSYEQYF. DNA of the CDR3: TGTGCCAGCAGTGAAGTTGGAGGATCGTACGAGCAGTACTTC. The chain employs TRBV6-5 and TRBJ2-7; the D gene is possibly TRBD2 (5 bases). The V gene lost 5 bases and the J gene lost 4 bases, with 15 bases spanning the gap. The CDR3 is 14 amino acids. Germline CDR1 reads MNHEY; CDR2 reads SVGAGI.

Here the CDR3 reads CASSQFTLNTEAFF. The CDR3, as DNA: TGTGCCAGCAGCCAATTCACTTTGAACACTGAAGCTTTCTTT. The chain is built from TRBV14 and TRBJ1-1; D is unclear. CDR3 length: 14 residues. The V and J ends lost 2 bases and 0 bases respectively, with 7 bases between them. Germline-derived CDR1 and CDR2 are SGHDN and FVKESK. The whole variable domain, filled in from reference TRBV14 and TRBJ1-1, reads EAGVTQFPSHSVIEKGQTVTLRCDPISGHDNLYWYRRVMGKEIKFLLHFVKESKQDESGMPNNRFLAERTGGTYSTLKVQPAELEDSGVYFCASSQFTLNTEAFFGQGTRLTVV.

This chain uses TRBV28 with TRBJ2-7, with no clear D. V was trimmed by 6 bases and J by 3 bases, leaving 12 bases between them. This CDR3 is 13 amino acids long. Germline values: CDR1 MDHEN, CDR2 SYDVKM. CDR3 in amino acids: CASRTTSNYEQYF. The CDR3 DNA reads TGTGCCAGCAGAACTACAAGTAACTACGAGCAGTACTTC. Based on the CDR3 plus reference TRBV28 and TRBJ2-7, the full variable domain is DVKVTQSSRYLVKRTGEKVFLECVQDMDHENMFWYRQDPGLGLRLIYFSYDVKMKEKGDIPEGYSVSREKKERFSLILESASTNQTSMYLCASRTTSNYEQYFGPGTRLTVT.

This clone turned up a few times. The gene calls are TRBV27 and TRBJ2-2; TRBD2 matches 13 bases. The CDR3 spans 14 residues. The germline V gene has CDR1 MNHEY and CDR2 SMNVEV (reference sequence). V gave up 6 bases and J gave up 9 bases; unmatched junction bases: 4. The CDR3 bases are TGTGCCAGCAGCTCGGGACTAGCGGGGTGGGAGCTGTTTTTT. Its translation: CASSSGLAGWELFF.

The gene calls are TRBV6-5 and TRBJ2-5; D gene uncertain. CDR3 length: 14 residues. The germline V and J ends were trimmed by 0 bases and 0 bases, with 5 bases remaining between them. Germline V lookup: CDR1 MNHEY, CDR2 SVGAGI. The CDR3: CASSYSTYQETQYF. DNA of the CDR3: TGTGCCAGCAGTTACTCGACATACCAAGAGACCCAGTACTTC.

This rearrangement joins TRBV5-6 to TRBJ1-2; D gene ambiguous. Germline V gene lookup returns CDR1 SGHDT and CDR2 YYEEEE. This CDR3 has 13 residues. V was clipped by 0 bases and J by 2 bases, with 5 bases between them. For the CDR3, the DNA is TGTGCCAGCAGCTTGGGAGAAAACTATGGCTACACCTTC. Translated, it gives CASSLGENYGYTF.